These T cell receptor beta chains were read from a single sample in a study of breast tumors, draining lymph nodes, adjacent tissues. TCRdb reprocessed the multiplex PCR reads with MiXCR, giving one entry per CDR3 protein. The profile shows over 200,000 distinct CDR3 sequences, approximately 30% of them singletons. The sample consisted of axillary lymph node tissue. Receptors originate from a female donor with breast cancer. Some clones in this sample may be carry-over from other donors' samples. Each CDR3 is given with its conserved first and last residue. The D gene is left open where the match is weak. The size of a clone is reported for some rows only, either as once, few or many, or as a class for expanded clones.

.	.	TRBJ1-1	TRBV11-2	CASSSLGGALRWAFF	TGTGCCAGCAGCTCCCTTGGGGGGGCTCTACGTTGGGCTTTCTTT
.	TRBD1	TRBJ1-1	TRBV2	CASSDRGGDEAFF	TGTGCCAGCAGCGACAGGGGGGGGGATGAAGCTTTCTTT
.	TRBD2	TRBJ2-7	TRBV6-2/TRBV6-3	CASFRGRASHEQYF	TGTGCCAGCTTTCGCGGGAGGGCTTCCCACGAGCAGTACTTC
many	.	TRBJ2-6	TRBV29-1	CSVASSGANVLTF	TGCAGCGTCGCCAGCTCTGGGGCCAACGTCCTGACTTTC
.	.	TRBJ1-2	TRBV20-1	CSAMSGRGAYTF	TGCAGTGCTATGAGCGGGAGGGGTGCCTACACCTTC
many	.	TRBJ1-2	TRBV19	CASSIGDTRTSYGYTF	TGTGCCAGTAGTATAGGGGATACCCGGACATCCTATGGCTACACCTTC
.	.	TRBJ2-3	TRBV5-6	CASSLRESDTQYF	TGTGCCAGCAGCCTCAGGGAGTCAGATACGCAGTATTTT
many	.	TRBJ1-2	TRBV3-1	CASSQSGRNYGYTF	TGTGCCAGCAGCCAGTCAGGACGGAACTATGGCTACACCTTC
.	.	TRBJ1-6	TRBV12-3/TRBV12-4	CASSLTGGSPLHF	TGTGCCAGCAGCTTGACCGGCGGTTCACCCCTCCACTTT
many	TRBD1	TRBJ2-2	TRBV9	CASSPRQGATTGELFF	TGTGCCAGCAGCCCACGACAGGGGGCGACCACCGGGGAGCTGTTTTTT
many	.	TRBJ1-6	TRBV28	CASSTYRDTKNNSPLHF	TGTGCCAGCAGTACTTACAGGGATACGAAGAATAATTCACCCCTCCACTTT
many	TRBD1	TRBJ1-6	TRBV19	CASSMLDRGHSPLHF	TGTGCCAGTAGTATGCTGGACAGGGGGCATTCACCCCTCCACTTT
.	TRBD1	TRBJ2-2	TRBV6-6	CASRGTGTLRGELFF	TGTGCCAGCAGAGGGACAGGGACCCTACGTGGGGAGCTGTTTTTT
.	TRBD2	TRBJ2-1	TRBV7-9	CASSRRTSGGQFF	TGTGCCAGCAGTCGACGGACTAGCGGGGGGCAGTTCTTC
many	.	TRBJ1-4	TRBV20-1	CSAKTPLNEKLFF	TGCAGTGCTAAGACACCGCTTAATGAAAAACTGTTTTTT
many	.	TRBJ1-2	TRBV11-3	CASSSQGFGREYGYTF	TGTGCCAGCAGCTCACAGGGATTCGGCAGGGAATATGGCTACACCTTC
.	TRBD2	TRBJ2-3	TRBV5-1	CASSVSSGASTDTQYF	TGCGCCAGCAGCGTCTCTAGCGGGGCTAGCACAGATACGCAGTATTTT
many	.	TRBJ1-3	TRBV7-9	CASRENDGNTIYF	TGTGCCAGCAGGGAAAATGACGGAAACACCATATATTTT
.	.	TRBJ2-6	TRBV7-2	CASSSRNIRASGANVLTF	TGTGCCAGCAGCTCCCGGAATATAAGAGCCTCTGGGGCCAACGTCCTGACTTTC
.	.	TRBJ2-5	TRBV29-1	CSVEEWQGETQYF	TGCAGCGTTGAAGAATGGCAGGGGGAGACCCAGTACTTC
many	TRBD1	TRBJ2-1	TRBV5-6	CASSIGQGRSNEQFF	TGTGCCAGCAGCATAGGACAGGGTAGGTCCAATGAGCAGTTCTTC
many	.	TRBJ2-7	TRBV9	CASSVDTHSYEQYF	TGTGCCAGCAGCGTAGACACCCACTCCTACGAGCAGTACTTC
once	.	TRBJ2-1	TRBV11-1	CASSLTTSEYNEQFF	TGTGCCAGCAGCTTGACGACCTCAGAGTACAATGAGCAGTTCTTC
.	TRBD2	TRBJ2-7	TRBV6-5	CASSHMVGTSVEQYF	TGTGCCAGCAGTCACATGGTCGGGACTAGCGTGGAGCAGTACTTC
many	TRBD1	TRBJ2-7	TRBV18	CASSPQGDEQYF	TGTGCCAGCTCACCGCAGGGGGACGAGCAGTACTTC
.	TRBD1	TRBJ2-7	TRBV4-1	CASSQDAARGLGEQYF	TGCGCCAGCAGCCAAGATGCGGCCAGGGGGCTGGGAGAGCAGTACTTC
many	TRBD2	TRBJ2-5	TRBV20-1	CSARGSGSGETQYF	TGCAGTGCTAGGGGGAGCGGGAGCGGAGAGACCCAGTACTTC
once	.	TRBJ1-1	TRBV5-4	CASSLGQPRNTEAFF	TGTGCCAGCAGCTTGGGACAGCCCCGGAACACTGAAGCTTTCTTT
many	.	TRBJ1-2	TRBV7-8	CASSLDINYGYTF	TGTGCCAGCAGCTTGGACATTAACTATGGCTACACCTTC
many	TRBD1	TRBJ1-6	TRBV18	CASSQGQARNNSPLHF	TGTGCCAGCTCACAAGGACAGGCTAGGAATAATTCACCCCTCCACTTT
.	.	TRBJ1-4	TRBV5-1	CASSPQGSNDKLLF	TGCGCCAGCAGCCCACAGGGATCTAATGACAAACTGCTTTTT
.	TRBD1	TRBJ1-6	TRBV30	CAWSALGQSNSPLHF	TGTGCCTGGAGTGCCTTGGGACAGTCCAATTCACCCCTCCACTTT
.	.	TRBJ2-5	TRBV7-8	CASSLGAGNQETQYF	TGTGCCAGCAGCCTCGGGGCGGGAAACCAAGAGACCCAGTACTTC
many	.	TRBJ2-3	TRBV12-3/TRBV12-4	CASSFFGISDTQYF	TGTGCCAGCAGTTTTTTTGGAATTTCAGATACGCAGTATTTT
many	TRBD2	TRBJ2-3	TRBV20-1	CSARWGGGTDTQYF	TGCAGTGCTAGGTGGGGGGGAGGCACAGATACGCAGTATTTT
many	.	TRBJ2-2	TRBV3-1	CASSQAPGELFF	TGTGCCAGCAGCCAGGCTCCCGGGGAGCTGTTTTTT
.	TRBD2	TRBJ2-7	TRBV7-8	CASATAGVSEQYF	TGTGCCAGCGCCACAGCGGGAGTAAGCGAGCAGTACTTC
few	.	TRBJ1-5	TRBV28	CVSLGFVLSNQPQHF	TGTGTCAGCCTAGGTTTCGTGCTGAGCAATCAGCCCCAGCATTTT
many	.	TRBJ2-3	TRBV20-1	CSARDSGSGRTDTQYF	TGCAGTGCTAGAGATAGCGGATCCGGTAGGACAGATACGCAGTATTTT
many	TRBD1	TRBJ2-7	TRBV6-5	CATTGGDYEQYF	TGTGCCACGACAGGGGGGGATTACGAGCAGTACTTC
.	.	TRBJ2-7	TRBV2	CASSEAGVGADYERYF	TGTGCCAGCAGTGAAGCAGGTGTGGGGGCGGACTACGAGCGGTACTTC
many	TRBD1	TRBJ2-7	TRBV20-1	CSATGTVVSEQYF	TGCAGTGCTACGGGGACAGTGGTGTCCGAGCAGTACTTC